The clone carrying this T cell receptor beta chain has just one count. Germline-derived CDR1 and CDR2 are SGHTA and FQGNSA. The CDR3 covers 15 residues. V shed 4 bases, J shed 0 bases, and the junction held 4 bases outside the gene matches. This entry is derived from a study of cytomegalovirus exposure and HLA in healthy donors. Some clones are missing from TCRdb's copy, which holds only in-frame ones; the method was immunoSEQ multiplex PCR. The data contain around 300,000 clones, approximately 86% of them singletons. The specimen sequenced was PBMCs. The receptor's source is a woman aged 18-30 years in good health and CMV-seronegative. The chain is built from TRBV7-2 and TRBJ2-5; the match to TRBD2 covers 8 bases. CDR3 sequence (DNA): TGTGCCAGCAGCTCTAGCGGGTGGTACCAAGAGACCCAGTACTTC. It translates to CASSSSGWYQETQYF.